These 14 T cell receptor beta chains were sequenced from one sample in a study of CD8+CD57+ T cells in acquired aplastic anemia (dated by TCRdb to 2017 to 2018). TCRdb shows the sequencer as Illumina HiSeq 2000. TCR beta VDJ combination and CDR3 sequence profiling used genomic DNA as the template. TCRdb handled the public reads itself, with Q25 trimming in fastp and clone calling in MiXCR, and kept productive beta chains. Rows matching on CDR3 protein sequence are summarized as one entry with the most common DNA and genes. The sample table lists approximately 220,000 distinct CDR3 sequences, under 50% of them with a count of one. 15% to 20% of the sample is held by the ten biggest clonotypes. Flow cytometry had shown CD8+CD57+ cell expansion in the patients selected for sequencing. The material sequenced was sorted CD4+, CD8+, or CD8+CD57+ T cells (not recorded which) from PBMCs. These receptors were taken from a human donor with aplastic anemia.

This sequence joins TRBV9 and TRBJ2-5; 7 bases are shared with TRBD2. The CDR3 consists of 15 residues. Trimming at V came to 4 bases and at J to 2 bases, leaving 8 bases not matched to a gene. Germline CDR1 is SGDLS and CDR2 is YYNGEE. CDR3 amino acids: CASSSRPGLQETQYF. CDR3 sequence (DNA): TGTGCCAGCAGCTCTCGACCGGGACTACAAGAGACCCAGTACTTC.

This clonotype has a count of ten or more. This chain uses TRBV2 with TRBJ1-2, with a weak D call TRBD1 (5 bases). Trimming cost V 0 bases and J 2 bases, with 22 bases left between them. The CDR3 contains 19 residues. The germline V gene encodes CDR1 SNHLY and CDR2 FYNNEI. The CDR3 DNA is TGTGCCAGCAGTGAAGCGCAACCTGGGGTTAGGCGGGGGAACTATGGCTACACCTTC. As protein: CASSEAQPGVRRGNYGYTF.

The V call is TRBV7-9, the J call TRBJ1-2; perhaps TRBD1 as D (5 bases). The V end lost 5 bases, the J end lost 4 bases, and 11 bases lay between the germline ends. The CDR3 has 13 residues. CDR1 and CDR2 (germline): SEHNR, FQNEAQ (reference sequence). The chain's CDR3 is CASSPDTFYGYTF. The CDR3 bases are TGTGCCAGCAGCCCGGACACTTTCTATGGCTACACCTTC.

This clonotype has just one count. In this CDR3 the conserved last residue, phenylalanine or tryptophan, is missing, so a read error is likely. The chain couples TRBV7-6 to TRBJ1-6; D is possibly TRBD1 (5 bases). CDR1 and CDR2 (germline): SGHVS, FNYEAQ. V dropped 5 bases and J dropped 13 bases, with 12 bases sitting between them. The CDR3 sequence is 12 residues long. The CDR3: CASSLREGPLHL. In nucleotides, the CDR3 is TGTGCCAGCAGCCTCAGGGAGGGGCCCCTCCACCTT.

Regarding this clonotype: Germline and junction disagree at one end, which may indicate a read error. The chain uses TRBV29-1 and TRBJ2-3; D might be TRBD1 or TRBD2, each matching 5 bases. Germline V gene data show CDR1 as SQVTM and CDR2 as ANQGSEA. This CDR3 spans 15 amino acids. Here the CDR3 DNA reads TGCAGCGTTGAACGTATCGCAGGGACGATCGATACGCGGTATTTT. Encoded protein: CSVERIAGTIDTRYF.

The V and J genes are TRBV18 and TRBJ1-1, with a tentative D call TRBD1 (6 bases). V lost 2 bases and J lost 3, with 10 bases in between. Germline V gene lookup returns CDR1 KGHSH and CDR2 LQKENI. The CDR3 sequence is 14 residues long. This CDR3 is CASSPGGRDTEAFF. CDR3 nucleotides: TGTGCCAGCTCACCAGGGGGGCGAGACACTGAAGCTTTCTTT.

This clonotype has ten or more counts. This chain's CDR3 is CSATDRVAGNTIYF. CDR3 DNA sequence: TGCAGTGCAACGGACAGGGTGGCCGGAAACACCATATATTTT. The chain links TRBV20-1 to TRBJ1-3; the match to TRBD1 covers 8 bases. Germline V gene sequence: CDR1 DFQATT, CDR2 SNEGSKA (reference sequence). J lost 4 bases, V lost 6 bases, and 8 bases had no gene match. The CDR3 sequence is 14 residues long.

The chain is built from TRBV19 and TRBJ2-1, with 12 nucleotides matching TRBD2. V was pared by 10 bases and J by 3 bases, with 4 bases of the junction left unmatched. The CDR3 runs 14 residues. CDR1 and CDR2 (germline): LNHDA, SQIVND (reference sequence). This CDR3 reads CATASGGGYNEQFF. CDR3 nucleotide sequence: TGTGCCACCGCTAGCGGGGGGGGCTACAATGAGCAGTTCTTC.

This chain's CDR3 is CAISESLAGGSPLHF. The CDR3 DNA reads as TGTGCCATCAGTGAGTCCCTAGCGGGGGGTTCACCCCTCCACTTT. V gene TRBV10-3 combines with J gene TRBJ1-6, with D perhaps TRBD1 (5 bases). Germline V lookup: CDR1 ENHRY, CDR2 SYGVKD. The CDR3 has 15 amino acids. V lost 0 bases and J 9 bases, leaving 12 bases between the germline ends.

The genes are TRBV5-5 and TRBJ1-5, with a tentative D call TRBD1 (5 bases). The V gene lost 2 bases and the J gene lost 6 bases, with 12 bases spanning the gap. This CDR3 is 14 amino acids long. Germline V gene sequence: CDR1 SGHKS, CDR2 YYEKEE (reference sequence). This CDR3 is CASSFGQTGQPQHF. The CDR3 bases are TGTGCCAGCAGCTTTGGGCAAACAGGTCAGCCCCAGCATTTT.

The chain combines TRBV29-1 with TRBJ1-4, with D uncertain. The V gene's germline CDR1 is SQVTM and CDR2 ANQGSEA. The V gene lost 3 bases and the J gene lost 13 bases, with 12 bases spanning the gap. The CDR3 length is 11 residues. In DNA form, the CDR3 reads TGCAGCGTTGAGAGAGTTGGAACACTGTTTTTT. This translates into CSVERVGTLFF.

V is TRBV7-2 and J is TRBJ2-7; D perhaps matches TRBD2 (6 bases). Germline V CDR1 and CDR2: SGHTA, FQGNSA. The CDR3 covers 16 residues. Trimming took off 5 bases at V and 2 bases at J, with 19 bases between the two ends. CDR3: CASSPRGTDATYEQYF. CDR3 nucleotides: TGTGCCAGCAGCCCCCGGGGGACGGACGCAACCTACGAGCAGTACTTC.

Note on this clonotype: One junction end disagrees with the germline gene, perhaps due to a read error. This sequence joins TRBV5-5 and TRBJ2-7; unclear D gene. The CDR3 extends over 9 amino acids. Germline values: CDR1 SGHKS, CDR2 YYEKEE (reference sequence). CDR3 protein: CASSYVQYF. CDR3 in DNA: TGTGCCAGCAGTTACGTGCAGTACTTC.

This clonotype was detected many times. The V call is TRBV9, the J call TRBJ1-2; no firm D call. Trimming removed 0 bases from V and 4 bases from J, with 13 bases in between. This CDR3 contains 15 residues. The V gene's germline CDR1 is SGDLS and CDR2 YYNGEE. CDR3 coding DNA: TGTGCCAGCAGCGTAGAGGGAGGAGGCGGCTATGGCTACACCTTC. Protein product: CASSVEGGGGYGYTF.